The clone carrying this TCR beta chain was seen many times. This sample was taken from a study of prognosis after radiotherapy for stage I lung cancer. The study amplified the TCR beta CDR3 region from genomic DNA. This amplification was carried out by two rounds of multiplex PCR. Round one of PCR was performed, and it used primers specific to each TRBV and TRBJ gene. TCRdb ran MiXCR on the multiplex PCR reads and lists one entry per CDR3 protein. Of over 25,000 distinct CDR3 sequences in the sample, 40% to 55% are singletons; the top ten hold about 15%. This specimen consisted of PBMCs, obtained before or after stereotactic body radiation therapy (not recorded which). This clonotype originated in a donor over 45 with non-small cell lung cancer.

For the CDR3, the DNA is TGTGCCAGCTCACCGTTGGGGGATAGCAATCAGCCCCAGCATTTT. Translating it yields CASSPLGDSNQPQHF. This chain uses TRBV18 with TRBJ1-5; tentatively, D is TRBD1 (5 bases). Trimming left V 3 bases short and J 0 bases short, with 9 bases between. The germline CDR1 and CDR2 sequences are KGHSH and LQKENI. This CDR3 contains 15 residues.